These T cell receptor beta chains were read from a single sample in a study of T cell changes during pregnancy in multiple sclerosis. Here immunoSEQ multiplex PCR was the method, and the copy in TCRdb shows in-frame clones only, minus some. The data show 70,000 to 90,000 clones, around 93% seen once. The sample was peripheral blood, taken in the second trimester of pregnancy. The receptors originated from a female donor in good health, enrolled as a control in a pregnancy study. Both conserved end residues are trimmed from each CDR3. Clone size is shown for a subset of rows, as once, few, many or a class of expanded clone.

>.|TRBV5-1
ASSGQGYQETQY
>.|TRBV7-9
ASSLRQGSGITIY
>.|TRBV11-3
ASSLDPQGTGELF
>.|TRBV18
ASSYLGQLEYEQY
>once|TRBV5-6
ASSLGRPGNEQF
>.|TRBV4-2
ASSRTSTDTQY
>.|TRBV5-4
ASSLNRGRSPLH
>few|TRBV7-6
ASSPRTGGTEAF
>.|TRBV7-2
ASSPRQGALIEQY
>.|TRBV4-3
ASSYTSGGHADTQY
>.|TRBV4-3
ASSQDGGLAGVQETQY
>.|TRBV5-6
ASSLKGLGYGYT
>.|TRBV7-2
ASSLASYPGNTTYEQY